The 15 T cell receptor beta chains listed next were all sequenced from one sample in a study of response to subunit inactivated influenza vaccine. TCRdb re-analysed the RT-PCR reads in MiXCR, keeping a single row per CDR3 protein. The sample consists of 860,000 or so distinct CDR3 sequences, less than 25% of them appearing once. The input for sequencing was PBMCs from blood, taken roughly 5 days after vaccination. All receptors derive from a man aged 50 to 60 who received an inactivated influenza vaccine.

This clonotype occurred a few times. Its ends do not fully match the called genes, so a read error is possible. V is TRBV7-7 and J is TRBJ2-2; no reliable D call. CDR3 length equals 14 residues. Germline V gene lookup returns CDR1 SSHAT and CDR2 FNYEAQ (reference sequence). CDR3 loop: CASSFRLNTGELFF. As DNA, the CDR3 is TGTGCTAGCAGCTTTAGACTGAACACCGGGGAGCTGTTTTTT.

Turning to this clonotype: A read error may account for a junction end that differs from germline. J is TRBJ2-5 and V is TRBV12-3 or TRBV12-4; TRBD1 matches 10 bases. This CDR3 region has 15 residues. The DNA for the CDR3 is TGTGCCAGCAGTCTTGACAGGGGGCCGGTGGAGACCCAGCACTTC. Translating gives CASSLDRGPVETQHF.

This clonotype was seen more than once but under ten times. The V gene is TRBV20-1, the J gene TRBJ1-2, with D perhaps matching TRBD1 (5 bases). CDR3 length equals 10 residues. Germline CDR1 is DFQATT and CDR2 is SNEGSKA (reference sequence). V was trimmed by 5 bases and J by 7 bases, leaving 8 bases between them. The CDR3 spells CSASGGGYTF. In nucleotides, the CDR3 is TGCAGTGCTTCCGGGGGTGGCTACACCTTC.

A note on this clonotype: A read error may be the cause here, since a much bigger clone is one base away. The V call is TRBV7-9, the J call TRBJ1-3; D is uncertain. V was clipped by 5 bases and J by 4 bases, with 6 bases between them. The CDR3 totals 12 residues. Looked up from germline, CDR1 is SEHNR and CDR2 is FQNEAQ (reference sequence). CDR3 sequence: CASSARGNTIYF. The CDR3 nucleotides read TGTGCCAGCAGCGCCAGAGGAAACACCATATATTTT.

The chain carries TRBV5-1 and TRBJ1-1; 7 nucleotides align to TRBD1. With 5 bases clipped from V and 4 bases from J, the junction kept 17 bases outside the gene matches. This CDR3 is built from 17 residues. In germline, CDR1 is SGHRS, CDR2 YFSETQ. Here the CDR3 reads CASRFESQGRVGTEAFF. CDR3 bases: TGCGCCAGCAGATTCGAATCACAGGGGCGGGTGGGCACTGAAGCTTTCTTT.

In its sample, this clonotype was seen a few times. This chain connects TRBV20-1 to TRBJ2-1; TRBD2 aligns across 8 bases. The CDR3 covers 16 residues. Germline CDR1 is DFQATT and CDR2 is SNEGSKA (reference sequence). V shed 3 bases, J shed 4 bases, and the junction held 11 bases outside the gene matches. This CDR3 reads CSASAASGSGYNEQFF. The CDR3 nucleotides read TGCAGTGCTAGTGCGGCTAGCGGGTCAGGTTACAATGAGCAGTTCTTC.

Notes on this clonotype: A much larger clone differs by one base, so this may be a read error. This chain links TRBV12-3 or TRBV12-4 with TRBJ1-1; no clear D gene. With 3 bases removed from V and 0 bases from J, the gap between germline ends came to 5 bases. This CDR3 has 13 amino acids. The CDR3 DNA follows: TGTGCCAGCAGTTTCCGGATGAACACTGAAGCTTTCTTT. It specifies CASSFRMNTEAFF.

The chain combines TRBV4-3 with TRBJ2-1; no clear D gene. V lost 3 bases and J 0 bases, leaving 12 bases between the germline ends. CDR1 and CDR2 (germline): LGHNA, YSLEER. The CDR3 spans 16 residues. CDR3 nucleotide sequence: TGCGCCAGCAGCCACGACTGGCAGAGCTCCTACAATGAGCAGTTCTTC. It translates to CASSHDWQSSYNEQFF.

The genes are TRBV6-5 and TRBJ1-5, with a weak D call TRBD1 (6 bases). The germline V and J ends were trimmed by 2 bases and 7 bases, with 15 bases remaining between them. CDR3 length equals 15 residues. Germline assignment: CDR1 MNHEY and CDR2 SVGAGI. Written as DNA, the CDR3 is TGTGCCAGCAGTTACGGGGCGGCAGGGGAACAGCCCCAGCATTTT. Protein product: CASSYGAAGEQPQHF.

J is TRBJ2-3 and V is TRBV20-1; weak D call: TRBD2 (5 bases). Germline V gene data show CDR1 as DFQATT and CDR2 as SNEGSKA (reference sequence). The CDR3 covers 12 residues. V shed 7 bases and J shed 2 bases, with 10 bases lying between them. The CDR3 bases are TGCAGTGGGAGGAGTTACACAGATACGCAGTATTTT. Translation: CSGRSYTDTQYF.

Only a few counts were recorded for this clonotype. The chain carries TRBV20-1 and TRBJ2-7; 7 nucleotides line up with TRBD1. The length of the CDR3 is 13 residues. The germline CDR1 and CDR2 sequences are DFQATT and SNEGSKA (reference sequence). Trimming at V came to 8 bases and at J to 0 bases, leaving 7 bases not matched to a gene. The CDR3 region is CSRGQLISYEQYF. The DNA for the CDR3 is TGCAGTCGGGGACAGTTAATCTCCTACGAGCAGTACTTC.

The V gene is TRBV12-3 or TRBV12-4, the J gene TRBJ2-1, with 10 bases that match TRBD2. This CDR3 is 16 amino acids long. The junction had 5 bases not matched to a gene; V was cut back by 5 bases and J by 1 base. CDR3 DNA: TGTGCCAGCAGTCCAACTAGCGGGAAGTCCTACAATGAGCAGTTCTTC. It yields the protein CASSPTSGKSYNEQFF.

V and J are TRBV11-1 and TRBJ2-6, with 12 positions matching TRBD1. The germline gives CDR1 SGHAT, CDR2 FQDESV (reference sequence). This CDR3 has 19 amino acids. Trimming removed 1 base from V and 2 bases from J; junction bases left unmatched: 6. CDR3 sequence (DNA): TGTGCCAGCAGCTTAGTAAAGGGGACAGGGGGCGCTGGGGCCAACGTCCTGACTTTC. Translating gives CASSLVKGTGGAGANVLTF.

This clonotype was seen ten or more times. The V gene is TRBV11-2, the J gene TRBJ1-6, with a weak D call TRBD1 (6 bases). The V end was cut by 3 bases, the J end by 7 bases, with 13 bases between. This CDR3 contains 15 residues. The germline CDR1 and CDR2 sequences are SGHAT and FQNNGV. The DNA of the CDR3 is TGTGCCAGCAGCTTTGAGACAGGCGGGAATTCACCCCTCCACTTT. This codes for CASSFETGGNSPLHF.

This clonotype was seen at least ten times. The CDR3 DNA is TGCAGTGCTAGCAGGACAGTTAAAGAGACCCAGTACTTC. It codes for CSASRTVKETQYF. The rearrangement links TRBV20-1 to TRBJ2-5; D might be TRBD1 (6 bases). Germline V CDR1 and CDR2: DFQATT, SNEGSKA (reference sequence). Trimming pared 3 bases from V and 3 bases from J, leaving 11 bases between. The CDR3 has 13 residues.